A single sample gave rise to the 25 T cell receptor beta chains below, sequenced in a study of CD8+ T cells in alopecia areata. The sequencing template was cDNA reverse transcribed from extracted RNA. Sequencing used immunoSEQ multiplex PCR; TCRdb keeps in-frame clones, though not all of them. Recorded here are under 9,000 clones, none singletons. Markers used for sorting pooled cutaneous lymph node cells were CD4, CD8alpha, NKG2D, NKG2ACE and others. Sequenced: CD8+ T cells sorted from a lymph node. Source of these receptors: a C3H/HeJ mouse with alopecia areata. The strain's MHC haplotype is H2-k.

This clone was detected only a few times. A read error is possible here, since a much larger clone lies one base away. The genes are named according to mouse. CDR3 bases read: TGTGCCAGCAGACCGGGACAAAACTATGCT. As protein: CASRPGQNYA. The full CDR3 sequence reads CASRPGQNYAEQFF. J is TRBJ2-1 and V is TRBV19; the D gene is possibly TRBD1 (6 bases). The observed sequence ends 4 residues before the CDR3 terminus, with the missing tail filled in from the germline J gene. Per germline, CDR1 FNHDT and CDR2 SITEND (reference sequence). The CDR3 consists of 14 residues. The ends were cut back, 5 bases at V and 1 base at J, with 10 bases in the middle.

Turning to this clone: Mouse gene names and germline throughout. The sequence runs out 4 residues before the end of the CDR3; the remainder is reconstructed from the germline J gene. This chain joins TRBV31 and TRBJ2-5; TRBD1 matches 7 bases. CDR3 size: 13 residues. CDR1 is GKSSPN, CDR2 SITVG, per germline. The sequenced part of the CDR3 DNA is TGTGCCTGGAGTCTTCAGGGGGTAGAC. It translates to CAWSLQGVD. The CDR3 in full is CAWSLQGVDTQYF. The whole variable domain, remainder taken from reference TRBV31 and TRBJ2-5, is AQTIHQWPVAEIKAVGSPLSLGCTIKGKSSPNLYWYWQATGGTLQQLFYSITVGQVESVVQLNLSASRPKDDQFILSTEKLLLSHSGFYLCAWSLQGVDTQYFGPGTRLLVL.

At least ten counts were recorded for this clone. The genes and germline here are from mouse. CDR3 bases read: TGTGCCAGCAGTGGCCGGGACAGGTAT. This sequence encodes CASSGRDRY. The full CDR3 reads CASSGRDRYEQYF. The V gene is TRBV13-1, the J gene TRBJ2-7; 8 bases line up with TRBD1. From the germline J gene comes the end of the CDR3, since the read stops 4 residues before it. Per the germline V gene, CDR1 is NSHNY and CDR2 is SYGAGN. The CDR3 has 13 amino acids.

This clone was counted ten times or more. The genes and germline here are from mouse. Read data end 4 residues before the CDR3 end; the end is taken from the germline J gene. The chain couples TRBV13-2 to TRBJ1-1; 8 nucleotides match TRBD1. Germline V gene data show CDR1 as NNHNN and CDR2 as SYGAGS (reference sequence). Trimming cost V 0 bases and J 3 bases; bases outside gene matches: 4. CDR3 length: 15 amino acids. The CDR3 sequence is CASGDEDRGDTEVFF. The DNA read from the CDR3 is TGTGCCAGCGGTGATGAAGACAGGGGTGACACA.

There are many counts of this clone. The genes are named according to mouse. The CDR3 is cut off 4 residues early in the read; its end comes from the germline J gene. This chain links TRBV5 with TRBJ2-7; TRBD2 agrees at 9 bases. CDR3 size: 16 residues. The V gene's germline CDR1 is LGHNA and CDR2 YNLKQL (reference sequence). V was pared by 4 bases and J by 0 bases, with 7 bases of the junction left unmatched. The CDR3 DNA, read in part, is TGTGCCAGCAGCCCTCGACTGGGGGCCAGCTCCTAT. Residues: CASSPRLGASSY. The whole CDR3 sequence reads CASSPRLGASSYEQYF.

This clone is categorized as medium-sized. These gene names are mouse names. The read gets to within 4 residues of the CDR3 end, and the germline J gene fills in the rest. The rearrangement joins TRBV13-1 to TRBJ2-2, with unresolved D. Deletions cut 2 bases from V and 0 bases from J, with 8 bases between. The CDR3 consists of 15 residues. CDR1 NSHNY and CDR2 SYGAGN come from the germline V gene. CDR3 sequence: CASSETKANTGQLYF. The DNA read from the CDR3 is TGTGCCAGCAGTGAGACAAAAGCAAACACCGGG.

This clone was detected many times. All gene names here are mouse names. The CDR3 end is not reached by the read, which stops 4 residues before it; the germline J gene fills it in. The chain recombines TRBV14 with TRBJ2-5, with TRBD1 matching over 9 bases. This CDR3 is 14 amino acids long. The germline gives CDR1 SGHDT, CDR2 FRDEAV. V lost 1 base to trimming and J lost 3 bases; unmatched junction nucleotides: 0. CDR3 bases read: TGTGCCAGCAGTTTCGGGACAGGGCAAGAC. Its translation: CASSFGTGQD. The whole CDR3 sequence is CASSFGTGQDTQYF.

The sample holds many counts of this clone. The gene names given are mouse names. CDR3 in amino acids: CASSISQGSYEQYF. CDR3 DNA, as far as it was read: TGTGCCAGCAGTATATCGCAGGGTTCCTAT. The rearrangement uses TRBV19 and TRBJ2-7, with D possibly being TRBD1 (5 bases). The DNA ends 4 residues before the CDR3 does, and the rest of the CDR3 is filled in from the germline J gene. Trimming took off 1 base at V and 1 base at J, with 9 bases between the two ends. The CDR3 has 14 residues. Looked up from germline, CDR1 is FNHDT and CDR2 is SITEND (reference sequence).

This clone was seen repeatedly, ten times or more. Genes here carry mouse names. The read comes to an end 4 residues before the CDR3 does, leaving the germline J gene to fill in the end. The rearrangement joins TRBV1 to TRBJ2-2, with 9 bases aligning to TRBD2. This CDR3 comprises 17 residues. V was clipped by 5 bases and J by 2 bases; unmatched bases: 9. Germline loops: CDR1 NSQYPW, CDR2 LRSPGD (reference sequence). The CDR3 reads CTCSTPGWGGNTGQLYF. The sequenced CDR3 bases are TGCACCTGCAGTACTCCCGGCTGGGGGGGGAACACCGGG.

There are many counts of this clone. Mouse names are used for the genes. The observed sequence ends 4 residues before the CDR3 terminus, with the missing tail filled in from the germline J gene. The rearrangement joins TRBV13-3 to TRBJ2-2, with TRBD1 matching 7 bases. Germline assignment: CDR1 NNHDY and CDR2 SYVADS. The CDR3 sequence is 14 residues long. The trim removed 6 bases at V and 0 bases at J, leaving 2 bases unmatched. CDR3: CASTGQTNTGQLYF. The part of the CDR3 DNA that was read is TGTGCCAGCACGGGACAGACAAACACCGGG.

This clone was seen at least ten times. Gene names and germline match the mouse. The read ends 4 residues early relative to the CDR3; the germline J gene fills the gap. This chain connects TRBV13-3 to TRBJ2-7; D possibly corresponds to TRBD2 (7 bases). Germline lookup yields CDR1 NNHDY and CDR2 SYVADS. This CDR3 is built from 14 residues. CDR3 loop: CASSERGGGYEQYF. CDR3 bases read: TGTGCCAGCAGTGAAAGGGGGGGAGGGTAT.

In regard to this clone: The gene names given are mouse names. The CDR3 goes on 4 residues after the read ends, and that part is filled in from the germline J gene. The chain has TRBV31 and TRBJ2-1, with 9 bases aligning to TRBD2. The CDR3 extends over 16 amino acids. V shed 0 bases, J shed 0 bases, and the junction held 3 bases outside the gene matches. The germline V gene encodes CDR1 GKSSPN and CDR2 SITVG. The DNA read from the CDR3 is TGTGCCTGGAGTCTACTGGGGGGCTTTAACTATGCT. Encoded protein: CAWSLLGGFNYA. The whole CDR3 sequence reads CAWSLLGGFNYAEQFF.

Ten or more counts support this clone. Any gene name here is a mouse gene name. Coverage ceases 4 residues before the CDR3 finishes, and the germline J gene fills in the end. The chain joins TRBV13-1 to TRBJ1-2, with 8 bases lining up with TRBD1. CDR1 is NSHNY, CDR2 SYGAGN, per germline. V lost 0 bases and J lost 4; bases outside the gene matches: 2. The length of the CDR3 is 14 residues. CDR3 loop: CASSDDRGGSDYTF. The sequenced CDR3 bases are TGTGCCAGCAGTGATGACAGGGGGGGCTCC.

This clone has ten or more counts. The listed genes are named as in mouse. The read terminates 4 residues ahead of where the CDR3 ends, so the germline J gene completes it. V gene TRBV13-2 combines with J gene TRBJ1-1, with D possibly TRBD1 on 5 matching bases. Per germline, CDR1 NNHNN and CDR2 SYGAGS (reference sequence). The CDR3 totals 15 residues. Trimming left V 0 bases short and J 4 bases short, with 13 bases between. The CDR3 sequence: CASGDASRVGTEVFF. CDR3 DNA, as far as it was read: TGTGCCAGCGGTGATGCAAGCAGGGTAGGCACA.

In this sample, this clone turned up many times. Germline and genes here are mouse. The read stops 4 residues short of the end of the CDR3; the missing end is completed from the germline J gene. The chain couples TRBV13-1 to TRBJ2-4, with 8 bases aligning to TRBD1. CDR1 NSHNY and CDR2 SYGAGN come from the germline V gene. The ends lost 1 base at V and 1 base at J; junction bases unmatched: 5. CDR3 length: 16 residues. The CDR3 loop is CASSDPGGGGQNTLYF. The part of the CDR3 DNA that was read is TGTGCCAGCAGTGATCCAGGGGGCGGAGGTCAAAAC.

As for this clone: These gene names are mouse names. With the read ending 4 residues before the CDR3 end, the germline J gene is used to fill in that end. The V gene is TRBV31, the J gene TRBJ2-7; 9 bases align to TRBD2. Germline V gene sequence: CDR1 GKSSPN, CDR2 SITVG. CDR3 size: 15 residues. The covered CDR3 bases are TGTGCCTGGAGCCGCCCCGGGACTGGGTCTTAT. It is translated as CAWSRPGTGSY. The entire CDR3 protein reads CAWSRPGTGSYEQYF.

This clone was seen ten or more times. Gene names are the mouse ones. The read terminates 4 residues ahead of where the CDR3 ends, so the germline J gene completes it. The chain combines TRBV13-3 with TRBJ2-2, with D perhaps TRBD1 (6 bases). The V and J ends lost 0 bases and 3 bases respectively, with 9 bases between them. Germline loops: CDR1 NNHDY, CDR2 SYVADS. The CDR3 runs to 15 residues. The covered CDR3 bases are TGTGCCAGCAGTGATGCAGGGGCAGACACCGGG. Its protein product is CASSDAGADTG. The complete CDR3 protein is CASSDAGADTGQLYF.

In this sample, this clone is medium-sized (0.01 to 0.1%). The gene symbols are mouse symbols. The CDR3 goes on 4 residues after the read ends, and that part is filled in from the germline J gene. V and J are TRBV19 and TRBJ2-3, with D possibly being TRBD1 (6 bases). The CDR3 sequence is 14 residues long. Germline V lookup: CDR1 FNHDT, CDR2 SITEND (reference sequence). Trimming pared 5 bases from V and 0 bases from J, leaving 10 bases between. The sequenced CDR3 bases are TGTGCCAGCAGACAGGGAGGAAGTGCAGAA. Translating gives CASRQGGSAE. The entire CDR3 is CASRQGGSAETLYF.

This clone has ten or more counts. These gene names are mouse names. The read is 4 residues too short to cover the CDR3 end, so that end is filled in from the germline J gene. The chain joins TRBV13-1 to TRBJ2-2, with 13 bases that match TRBD2. The germline CDR1 and CDR2 sequences are NSHNY and SYGAGN. The CDR3 extends over 15 amino acids. The V gene end was trimmed by 2 bases and the J gene end by 6 bases; junction bases not matched to a gene: 1. The CDR3 here is CASSEGLGGSGQLYF. CDR3 DNA, as far as it was read: TGTGCCAGCAGTGAGGGACTGGGGGGGTCCGGG.

This clone was counted many times. The genes are named according to mouse. The sequenced fragment ends 4 residues before the CDR3 boundary, so the rest is inferred from the germline J gene. This chain uses TRBV13-3 with TRBJ2-5, with D tentatively TRBD1 (6 bases). The CDR3 contains 14 residues. CDR1 and CDR2 from the germline V gene are NNHDY and SYVADS. CDR3 bases read: TGTGCCAGCAGTGAAACCGCCAGGGGAGAC. It specifies CASSETARGD. The complete CDR3 reads CASSETARGDTQYF.

This clone counts as medium-sized. The gene names here belong to mouse. The sequence runs out 4 residues before the end of the CDR3; the remainder is reconstructed from the germline J gene. This chain uses TRBV1 with TRBJ1-1; the match to TRBD1 covers 8 bases. Trimming removed 3 bases from V and 3 bases from J; junction bases left unmatched: 3. There are 14 residues in the CDR3. Germline V gene sequence: CDR1 NSQYPW, CDR2 LRSPGD (reference sequence). The CDR3 protein is CTCSALTGDTEVFF. The CDR3 bases that were read are TGCACCTGCAGTGCCCTGACAGGGGACACA. The whole variable domain, filled in from reference TRBV1 and TRBJ1-1, reads VTLLEQNPRWRLVPRGQAVNLRCILKNSQYPWMSWYQQDLQKQLQWLFTLRSPGDKEVKSLPGADYLATRVTDTELRLQVANMSQGRTLYCTCSALTGDTEVFFGKGTRLTVV.

This clone was found many times. Gene labels here are mouse ones. The read stops 4 residues short of the end of the CDR3; the missing end is completed from the germline J gene. The chain recombines TRBV13-2 with TRBJ2-7; D remains ambiguous. The CDR3 has 13 residues. CDR1 and CDR2 (germline): NNHNN, SYGAGS (reference sequence). The CDR3 protein is CASGDAPRYEQYF. CDR3 DNA (partial): TGTGCCAGCGGTGATGCACCCAGGTAT.

This clone showed up many times. The germline and genes are mouse ones. Read coverage stops 4 residues before the CDR3 terminus; the germline J gene supplies the remainder. The chain links TRBV19 to TRBJ2-5; TRBD2 might be the D (6 bases). The V end was cut by 4 bases, the J end by 2 bases, with 11 bases between. Germline CDR1 reads FNHDT; CDR2 reads SITEND (reference sequence). The CDR3 runs to 14 residues. The CDR3: CASSFDWSQDTQYF. The sequenced CDR3 bases are TGTGCCAGCAGTTTTGACTGGAGCCAAGAC.

This clone was seen at least ten times. Gene labels here are mouse ones. The CDR3 end lies 4 residues beyond the end of the read and is filled in from the germline J gene. The V gene is TRBV14, the J gene TRBJ1-2; no firm D call. From germline, CDR1 is SGHDT and CDR2 FRDEAV. Between the trimmed V and J ends, which lost 0 bases and 1 base, there was a span of 7 bases. The CDR3 has 14 residues. The CDR3 DNA, read in part, is TGTGCCAGCAGTTTCTCCCAGATAAACTCC. It is translated as CASSFSQINS. The full CDR3 protein reads CASSFSQINSDYTF. The full variable domain, rest sourced from reference TRBV14 and TRBJ1-2, is EAGVTQSPRYAVLQEGQAVSFWCDPISGHDTLYWYQQPRDQGPQLLVYFRDEAVIDNSQLPSDRFSAVRPKGTNSTLKIQSAKQGDTATYLCASSFSQINSDYTFGSGTRLLVI.

This clone has a count of ten or more. Genes and germline are mouse. The observed sequence ends 4 residues before the CDR3 terminus, with the missing tail filled in from the germline J gene. V gene TRBV1 combines with J gene TRBJ2-2; 8 positions match TRBD1. Losses at the gene ends were 3 bases for V and 4 bases for J; bases not matched to a gene: 1. Germline CDR1 reads NSQYPW; CDR2 reads LRSPGD (reference sequence). The CDR3 consists of 14 residues. The sequenced CDR3 bases are TGCACCTGCAGTGCGCAGGGGGCCACCGGG. Translated: CTCSAQGATG. The full CDR3 protein is CTCSAQGATGQLYF.